A selection of T cell receptor beta chains follows, all from one sample in a study of blood T cells in healthy people across ages. TCRdb analysed the 5' RACE reads with MiXCR anew, one entry per CDR3 protein. The sample lists hundreds of thousands of distinct CDR3 sequences; about three fifths were seen once. The specimen was blood. All receptors derive from a man aged 30 to 39 in good health. Each CDR3 is given with its conserved first and last residue. Fields, in order: V gene, J gene, CDR3 protein.

V gene: TRBV5-1
J gene: TRBJ2-5
CDR3 protein: CASSLGADLATAQYF

V gene: TRBV13
J gene: TRBJ1-2
CDR3 protein: CASSFEAGGFGYTF

V gene: TRBV5-8
J gene: TRBJ2-3
CDR3 protein: CASSLDRLAGGPTDTQYF

V gene: TRBV12-3/TRBV12-4
J gene: TRBJ2-3
CDR3 protein: CASSEARVFPTDTQYF

V gene: TRBV28
J gene: TRBJ2-7
CDR3 protein: CASRTGVTEQYF

V gene: TRBV27
J gene: TRBJ2-3
CDR3 protein: CASSLRPGGDTQYF

V gene: TRBV7-3
J gene: TRBJ2-3
CDR3 protein: CASSSLTSGSQYF

V gene: TRBV20-1
J gene: TRBJ2-7
CDR3 protein: CSAYNRDTSSYEQYF

V gene: TRBV7-2
J gene: TRBJ1-1
CDR3 protein: CASSRQLSTEAFF

V gene: TRBV6-6
J gene: TRBJ2-3
CDR3 protein: CASSYLGLARDTQYF

V gene: TRBV20-1
J gene: TRBJ2-7
CDR3 protein: CSARWDRGIYEQYF

V gene: TRBV7-9
J gene: TRBJ1-2
CDR3 protein: CASSLMLGAEGYTF

V gene: TRBV12-3/TRBV12-4
J gene: TRBJ1-2
CDR3 protein: CASNNPLRGGYTF

V gene: TRBV12-3/TRBV12-4
J gene: TRBJ2-5
CDR3 protein: CASTLNVDYRETQYF

V gene: TRBV9
J gene: TRBJ1-5
CDR3 protein: CASSVGNSNQPRHF

V gene: TRBV27
J gene: TRBJ2-4
CDR3 protein: CARAGAIENIQYF

V gene: TRBV3-1
J gene: TRBJ2-1
CDR3 protein: CASSQDSGTNDEQFF

V gene: TRBV19
J gene: TRBJ1-5
CDR3 protein: CASSPSFGTSQPQHF

V gene: TRBV20-1
J gene: TRBJ2-6
CDR3 protein: CSARRPGRSSGANVLTF

V gene: TRBV9
J gene: TRBJ1-2
CDR3 protein: CASSPRTQRGYTF

V gene: TRBV5-1
J gene: TRBJ2-7
CDR3 protein: CASSWDTEGQYF

V gene: TRBV12-3/TRBV12-4
J gene: TRBJ1-2
CDR3 protein: CASSHPDRVYGYTF

V gene: TRBV7-3
J gene: TRBJ2-7
CDR3 protein: CASSLIIKGGSTREQYF

V gene: TRBV29-1
J gene: TRBJ1-1
CDR3 protein: CSAGSGQGVAAFF

V gene: TRBV27
J gene: TRBJ2-1
CDR3 protein: CASRAYLDEQFF

V gene: TRBV20-1
J gene: TRBJ2-1
CDR3 protein: CSARWASGDNEQFF

V gene: TRBV4-3
J gene: TRBJ2-1
CDR3 protein: CASSQQTGNNEQFF

V gene: TRBV20-1
J gene: TRBJ2-4
CDR3 protein: CSAPRLTLGNIQYF

V gene: TRBV6-1
J gene: TRBJ1-6
CDR3 protein: CASSEVASYNSPLHF

V gene: TRBV20-1
J gene: TRBJ1-4
CDR3 protein: CSARDPRQGTEKPFF

V gene: TRBV15
J gene: TRBJ2-5
CDR3 protein: CATSGDREETQYF

V gene: TRBV10-2
J gene: TRBJ1-3
CDR3 protein: CASMTANTIYF

V gene: TRBV28
J gene: TRBJ2-1
CDR3 protein: CASSGLAGIEQFF

V gene: TRBV28
J gene: TRBJ1-2
CDR3 protein: CASSLQSHGYTF

V gene: TRBV11-3
J gene: TRBJ2-1
CDR3 protein: CASSLDQGGSSVGNEQFF

V gene: TRBV7-3
J gene: TRBJ2-6
CDR3 protein: CASSLTGQDSGANVLTF

V gene: TRBV12-3/TRBV12-4
J gene: TRBJ2-5
CDR3 protein: CASSYTPYNEQYF

V gene: TRBV2
J gene: TRBJ1-4
CDR3 protein: CASRYNEKLFF

V gene: TRBV6-5
J gene: TRBJ1-2
CDR3 protein: CASRDGGLGYTF

V gene: TRBV27
J gene: TRBJ2-3
CDR3 protein: CASSSRESKDTQYF

V gene: TRBV11-2
J gene: TRBJ2-1
CDR3 protein: CASSLFEEGYEQFF

V gene: TRBV20-1
J gene: TRBJ2-1
CDR3 protein: CSAREVTTSYNEQFF

V gene: TRBV7-3
J gene: TRBJ2-1
CDR3 protein: CASSPISGRAVYNEQFF

V gene: TRBV12-3/TRBV12-4
J gene: TRBJ2-3
CDR3 protein: CASSLTGWARTSTDTQYF

V gene: TRBV7-2
J gene: TRBJ2-5
CDR3 protein: CASSPDSVQETQYF

V gene: TRBV13
J gene: TRBJ2-2
CDR3 protein: CASSLIGDYTGELFF

V gene: TRBV19
J gene: TRBJ2-1
CDR3 protein: CASTTRGRGNEQFF

V gene: TRBV15
J gene: TRBJ2-1
CDR3 protein: CATSRDRQVYEQFF

V gene: TRBV6-5
J gene: TRBJ2-1
CDR3 protein: CASSRVGVYEQFF

V gene: TRBV20-1
J gene: TRBJ2-7
CDR3 protein: CSAARGGVPYEQYF

V gene: TRBV28
J gene: TRBJ2-1
CDR3 protein: CASSFLGREAVNEQFF

V gene: TRBV7-2
J gene: TRBJ1-3
CDR3 protein: CASSSIRYGDTIYF

V gene: TRBV10-3
J gene: TRBJ2-7
CDR3 protein: CAISMDSYEQYF

V gene: TRBV7-2
J gene: TRBJ2-6
CDR3 protein: CASNAAPRPGANVLTF

V gene: TRBV12-5
J gene: TRBJ1-1
CDR3 protein: CASGFSVREATNTEAFF

V gene: TRBV10-1
J gene: TRBJ2-2
CDR3 protein: CASSEQTNTGKLFF

V gene: TRBV18
J gene: TRBJ2-3
CDR3 protein: CASSPNTNTDTQYF

V gene: TRBV7-2
J gene: TRBJ2-1
CDR3 protein: CASSLERINNEQFF

V gene: TRBV7-2
J gene: TRBJ2-7
CDR3 protein: CASSPDRGPPYEQYF